This T cell receptor (beta chain) was identified during a study of cytomegalovirus exposure and HLA in healthy donors. A note on this clone: Its specificity is unknown.

With 5 bases clipped from V and 0 bases from J, the junction kept 4 bases outside the gene matches. This CDR3 is built from 15 residues. CDR1 MNHNS and CDR2 SASEGT come from the germline V gene. Primers: 60 Vbeta forward and 13 Jbeta reverse. Some clones are missing from TCRdb's copy, which holds only in-frame ones; the method was immunoSEQ multiplex PCR. This sample has 120,000 or so clones, with roughly four fifths found just once. Findings of the study overall: Available immune exposure information was restricted to CMV serostatus only. According to an earlier analysis, most TCR beta V segments yielded productive rearrangements about 87% or about 30% of the time. Near-uniform donor sequencing depth was presumed by presence/absence analyses. With later analysis, a missense DCLRE1C variant became linked to TCR beta V- and J-gene trimming.

The sequenced sample consisted of PBMCs. The chain has TRBV6-1 and TRBJ2-7; 10 bases align to TRBD1. The TCR originated in a young woman in good health and CMV-seronegative. In DNA form, the CDR3 reads TGTGCCAGCAGTTTAGGGACAGGGGCCTCCTACGAGCAGTACTTC. Protein: CASSLGTGASYEQYF.